The next 32 T cell receptor beta chains were all read from a single sample in a study of T cells in localized non-small cell lung cancer. Only in-frame clones appear in the TCRdb table, and some are missing; sequencing was by immunoSEQ multiplex PCR. The sample lists fewer than 45,000 clones; more than 70% were seen once. The sequences come from peripheral blood, collected before any cancer treatment. The receptor source for this set is a female donor aged 60 or older with stage I squamous cell lung carcinoma.

The rearrangement links TRBV19 to TRBJ2-1; TRBD2 agrees at 9 bases. V gave up 4 bases and J gave up 9 bases; unmatched junction bases: 16. Per germline, CDR1 LNHDA and CDR2 SQIVND (reference sequence). The CDR3 consists of 17 residues. Written as DNA, the CDR3 is TGTGCCAGTAGTAGGCCTCAGGGGCCTAGCGGGAAACGTGAGCAGTTCTTC. Protein: CASSRPQGPSGKREQFF. The full variable domain, completed using reference TRBV19 and TRBJ2-1, is DGGITQSPKYLFRKEGQNVTLSCEQNLNHDAMYWYRQDPGQGLRLIYYSQIVNDFQKGDIAEGYSVSREKKESFPLTVTSAQKNPTAFYLCASSRPQGPSGKREQFFGPGTRLTVL.

This clone was observed a single time. The V call is TRBV30, the J call TRBJ1-5, with no clear D. Germline loops: CDR1 GTSNPN, CDR2 SVGIG (reference sequence). Trimming stripped 2 bases from V and 3 bases from J, with 8 bases between. The CDR3 consists of 13 residues. The DNA for the CDR3 is TGTGCCTGGAGTTCGAGATACAATCAGCCCCAGCATTTT. Its protein is CAWSSRYNQPQHF.

The rearrangement uses TRBV30 and TRBJ1-2, with unresolved D. The ends were cut back, 1 base at V and 0 bases at J, with 6 bases in the middle. This CDR3 comprises 13 residues. Germline CDR1 reads GTSNPN; CDR2 reads SVGIG (reference sequence). DNA for the CDR3: TGTGCCTGGAGTGCTTCAGCTAACTATGGCTACACCTTC. Its protein is CAWSASANYGYTF.

V gene TRBV5-6 combines with J gene TRBJ1-4, with D maybe TRBD1 (6 bases). The CDR3 totals 15 residues. Trimming cost V 4 bases and J 8 bases, with 18 bases left between them. From germline, CDR1 is SGHDT and CDR2 YYEEEE. The CDR3 reads CASSRGSRGNEKLFF. The DNA of the CDR3 is TGTGCCAGCAGCAGAGGGAGCAGGGGTAACGAAAAACTGTTTTTT.

The chain is built from TRBV12-2 and TRBJ2-3; the table gives TRBD2 as D, unverified against the DNA. TRBV12-2 is a recognized pseudogene. This CDR3 is 18 amino acids long. CDR3 protein: CASRLAPLAGLSTDTQYF. In DNA form, the CDR3 reads TGTGCAAGTCGCTTAGCCCCACTAGCGGGACTTAGCACAGATACGCAGTATTTT.

CDR3 amino acids: CASSGTSGGSNIQYF. In DNA form, the CDR3 reads TGTGCCAGCAGCGGGACTAGCGGGGGGTCAAACATTCAGTACTTC. The rearrangement links TRBV4-2 to TRBJ2-4, with TRBD2 matching 15 bases. The CDR3 spans 15 residues. CDR1 is LGHNA and CDR2 is YNFKEQ in the germline V gene. The V and J ends lost 5 bases and 6 bases, in that order; junction bases with no gene match: 2.

This chain uses TRBV2 with TRBJ2-1; 7 bases are shared with TRBD2. CDR1 is SNHLY, CDR2 FYNNEI, per germline. J was trimmed by 9 bases and V by 7 bases; bases with no gene match: 6. This CDR3 contains 12 residues. For the CDR3, the DNA is TGTGCCAGCACCAGGACTAGTTCTGAGCAGTTCTTC. This encodes CASTRTSSEQFF.

The CDR3 region is CASSLGPIPEAFF. The CDR3 coding sequence is TGTGCCAGCAGTTTAGGGCCGATACCTGAAGCTTTCTTT. This sequence joins TRBV28 and TRBJ1-1; D is uncertain. This CDR3 has 13 residues. Trimming cost V 2 bases and J 6 bases, with 10 bases left between them. Per germline, CDR1 MDHEN and CDR2 SYDVKM.

This chain connects TRBV11-2 to TRBJ2-4; D may match TRBD1 or TRBD2 (7 bases each). CDR1 is SGHAT and CDR2 is FQNNGV in the germline V gene. This CDR3 has 15 amino acids. Between the trimmed V and J ends, which lost 6 bases and 5 bases, there was a span of 17 bases. The DNA for the CDR3 is TGTGCCAGCAGTCAGGGGAGGGACAGTCAAAACATTCAGTACTTC. Amino acids: CASSQGRDSQNIQYF.

V is TRBV6-4 and J is TRBJ1-2; D perhaps matches TRBD1 (6 bases). The germline V and J ends were trimmed by 3 bases and 3 bases, with 8 bases remaining between them. The CDR3 consists of 13 residues. Germline values: CDR1 MRHNA, CDR2 SNTAGT. CDR3 sequence: CASSEGGHYGYTF. The CDR3 nucleotides read TGTGCCAGCAGTGAAGGGGGGCACTATGGCTACACCTTC.

In the case of this clone: The junction departs from germline at one end; a sequencing error may be responsible. V gene TRBV7-7 combines with J gene TRBJ2-1; D possibly matches TRBD1 or TRBD2 (6 bases each). This CDR3 has 15 amino acids. The V gene's germline CDR1 is SSHAT and CDR2 FNYEAQ (reference sequence). The DNA for the CDR3 is TGTGCTAGCAGCTCCACCCCCGGGGGCCCCAATGAGCAGTTCTTC. This gives the protein CASSSTPGGPNEQFF. The full variable domain, in which reference TRBV7-7 and TRBJ2-1 provide the parts outside the CDR3, is GAGVSQSPRYKVTKRGQDVTLRCDPISSHATLYWYQQALGQGPEFLTYFNYEAQPDKSGLPSDRFSAERPEGSISTLTIQRTEQRDSAMYRCASSSTPGGPNEQFFGPGTRLTVL.

J is TRBJ2-3 and V is TRBV11-3; D unresolved. The CDR3 spans 13 residues. V was trimmed by 2 bases and J by 3 bases, leaving 6 bases between them. Germline V gene lookup returns CDR1 SGHNT and CDR2 YENEEA. CDR3 in amino acids: CASSLRVTDTQYF. DNA of the CDR3: TGTGCCAGCAGCTTACGGGTTACAGATACGCAGTATTTT.

This chain uses TRBV9 with TRBJ2-5; 7 bases map to TRBD2. The CDR3 contains 14 residues. Looked up from germline, CDR1 is SGDLS and CDR2 is YYNGEE. Germline trimming cut 4 bases from V and 3 bases from J; bases unmatched to any gene: 6. Here the CDR3 DNA reads TGTGCCAGCAGCCCTTTTACTAGCGAAGAGACCCAGTACTTC. Protein sequence: CASSPFTSEETQYF.

The chain couples TRBV5-6 to TRBJ2-3; 11 nucleotides align to TRBD2. Germline V gene sequence: CDR1 SGHDT, CDR2 YYEEEE. With V trimmed by 2 bases and J by 3 bases, 2 bases remained unmatched. The CDR3 extends over 15 amino acids. CDR3 nucleotide sequence: TGTGCCAGCAGCTTTAGGACTAGCGGGACAGATACGCAGTATTTT. This gives the protein CASSFRTSGTDTQYF.

The rearrangement uses TRBV18 and TRBJ1-1; weak D call: TRBD1 (5 bases). V was shortened by 6 bases and J by 0 bases, with 14 bases between the two germline ends. The germline CDR1 and CDR2 sequences are KGHSH and LQKENI. The CDR3 is made up of 15 amino acids. CDR3 bases: TGTGCCAGCTCGCCCCGAACACAGGTGAACACTGAAGCTTTCTTT. It is translated as CASSPRTQVNTEAFF.

The chain carries TRBV6-6 and TRBJ2-5, with 8 nucleotides matching TRBD2. Germline V gives CDR1 MNHNY, CDR2 SVGAGI (reference sequence). After removal of 8 bases from V and 4 bases from J, the junction contained 3 bases not matched to a gene. The CDR3 sequence is 12 residues long. In DNA, the CDR3 is TGTGCCAGCGGGAGCGGGAGAGAGACCCAGTACTTC. Its translation: CASGSGRETQYF.

V usage is TRBV30 and J usage is TRBJ2-4; tentatively, D is TRBD2 (6 bases). Germline V gene lookup returns CDR1 GTSNPN and CDR2 SVGIG (reference sequence). CDR3 length: 13 amino acids. The V end lost 1 base, the J end lost 3 bases, and 7 bases lay between the germline ends. In DNA, the CDR3 is TGTGCCTGGAGTGCGGGGGTCAAAAACATTCAGTACTTC. Its translation is CAWSAGVKNIQYF.

V and J are TRBV5-1 and TRBJ2-1; 16 positions match TRBD2. Germline CDR1 is SGHRS and CDR2 is YFSETQ. J gave up 5 bases and V 4 bases, and 9 bases lay outside the gene matches. The CDR3 consists of 18 residues. The CDR3 sequence: CASSLGTSGRAGHNEQFF. CDR3 DNA: TGCGCCAGCAGCCTCGGGACTAGCGGGAGGGCGGGTCACAATGAGCAGTTCTTC.

This clone came up a few times. The chain couples TRBV11-2 to TRBJ1-3, with D unresolved. CDR1 and CDR2 from the germline V gene are SGHAT and FQNNGV. Trimming cost V 5 bases and J 9 bases, with 14 bases left between them. The CDR3 length is 13 residues. In nucleotides, the CDR3 is TGTGCCAGCAGCCCAGAGGCCAGACTCACCATATATTTT. Translation: CASSPEARLTIYF. The full variable domain, completed using reference TRBV11-2 and TRBJ1-3, is EAGVAQSPRYKIIEKRQSVAFWCNPISGHATLYWYQQILGQGPKLLIQFQNNGVVDDSQLPKDRFSAERLKGVDSTLKIQPAKLEDSAVYLCASSPEARLTIYFGEGSWLTVV.

The chain recombines TRBV5-5 with TRBJ2-1; no definite D call. The germline CDR1 and CDR2 sequences are SGHKS and YYEKEE (reference sequence). The V and J ends lost 0 bases and 3 bases respectively, with 7 bases between them. This CDR3 contains 14 residues. This CDR3 is CASSLGQSYNEQFF. CDR3 DNA sequence: TGTGCCAGCAGCTTGGGTCAGAGCTACAATGAGCAGTTCTTC.

V usage is TRBV30 and J usage is TRBJ2-5; TRBD2 matches at 9 bases. Germline V lookup: CDR1 GTSNPN, CDR2 SVGIG (reference sequence). With 0 bases clipped from V and 1 base from J, the junction kept 6 bases outside the gene matches. There are 16 residues in the CDR3. CDR3 nucleotide sequence: TGTGCCTGGAGTGTAGGGGCGGGAGGGTTCCAAGAGACCCAGTACTTC. Residues: CAWSVGAGGFQETQYF.

This clone was counted once. J is TRBJ2-1 and V is TRBV10-1; the match to TRBD2 covers 12 bases. The CDR3 loop spans 14 amino acids. Germline-derived CDR1 and CDR2 are WNHNN and SYGVQD (reference sequence). J gave up 9 bases and V 2 bases, and 2 bases lay outside the gene matches. The CDR3 DNA sequence: TGCGCCAGCAGTGAGGCTAGCGGGAGGGCTGAGCAGTTCTTC. This codes for CASSEASGRAEQFF.

This CDR3 reads CATHLAGEVETQYF. The CDR3 DNA reads TGTGCCACCCACTTGGCGGGAGAGGTAGAGACCCAGTACTTC. The chain combines TRBV5-6 with TRBJ2-5; 7 bases are shared with TRBD2. The CDR3 is made up of 14 amino acids. V trimming: 9 bases; J trimming: 4 bases; junction bases outside the gene matches: 12. Germline CDR1 is SGHDT and CDR2 is YYEEEE.

V and J are TRBV5-1 and TRBJ2-2; no definite D call. Trimming left V 0 bases short and J 4 bases short, with 4 bases between. The CDR3 is 13 amino acids. Germline CDR1 SGHRS, CDR2 YFSETQ. CDR3 sequence: CASSLDPTGELFF. In DNA, the CDR3 is TGCGCCAGCAGCTTGGATCCCACCGGGGAGCTGTTTTTT.

This clone was seen just once. The chain uses TRBV25-1 and TRBJ1-4; D not resolved. Per germline, CDR1 MGHDK and CDR2 SYGVNS. V was trimmed by 5 bases and J by 5 bases, leaving 3 bases between them. The CDR3 contains 11 residues. The CDR3 spells CASSRNEKLFF. CDR3 bases: TGTGCCAGCAGTAGAAATGAAAAACTGTTTTTT.

This chain uses TRBV9 with TRBJ2-1; 8 bases line up with TRBD2. The CDR3 totals 15 residues. Germline trimming cut 0 bases from V and 6 bases from J; bases unmatched to any gene: 5. The germline V gene has CDR1 SGDLS and CDR2 YYNGEE. CDR3 loop: CASSVGAGVLNEQFF. In DNA, the CDR3 is TGTGCCAGCAGCGTAGGAGCGGGAGTCCTCAATGAGCAGTTCTTC.

The V gene is TRBV2, the J gene TRBJ2-7; 8 positions match TRBD2. Germline-derived CDR1 and CDR2 are SNHLY and FYNNEI. This CDR3 is 15 amino acids long. V was pared by 3 bases and J by 2 bases, with 6 bases of the junction left unmatched. The CDR3 reads CASSEMTSVAYEQYF. CDR3 coding DNA: TGTGCCAGCAGTGAGATGACTAGCGTAGCCTACGAGCAGTACTTC.

V and J are TRBV19 and TRBJ2-7; D uncertain. The CDR3 contains 14 residues. V dropped 7 bases and J dropped 0 bases, with 13 bases sitting between them. Germline-derived CDR1 and CDR2 are LNHDA and SQIVND (reference sequence). The CDR3 sequence is CASTGRLGSYEQYF. CDR3 nucleotides: TGTGCCAGTACCGGAAGGTTAGGCTCCTACGAGCAGTACTTC.

A note on this clone: Other DNA sequences of this sample code for an identical CDR3. CDR3 residues: CASSLSTDTQYF. The CDR3 DNA reads as TGCGCCAGCAGCTTGTCCACAGATACGCAGTATTTT. The V call is TRBV5-1, the J call TRBJ2-3; D gene uncertain. The CDR3 runs to 12 residues. The germline V gene encodes CDR1 SGHRS and CDR2 YFSETQ. The V end was cut by 1 base, the J end by 2 bases, with 2 bases between.

This chain links TRBV18 with TRBJ2-5, with 12 nucleotides matching TRBD2. Germline-derived CDR1 and CDR2 are KGHSH and LQKENI. The CDR3 sequence is 16 residues long. Trimming at V came to 3 bases and at J to 3 bases, leaving 5 bases not matched to a gene. The CDR3 sequence: CASSPPRLAGEETQYF. DNA for the CDR3: TGTGCCAGCTCACCTCCCAGACTAGCGGGAGAAGAGACCCAGTACTTC. Drawing the rest from reference TRBV18 and TRBJ2-5, the complete variable domain is NAGVMQNPRHLVRRRGQEARLRCSPMKGHSHVYWYRQLPEEGLKFMVYLQKENIIDESGMPKERFSAEFPKEGPSILRIQQVVRGDSAAYFCASSPPRLAGEETQYFGPGTRLLVL.

The chain combines TRBV6-5 with TRBJ2-7, with no clear D. Germline CDR1 reads MNHEY; CDR2 reads SVGAGI. The CDR3 runs 12 residues. V was pared by 6 bases and J by 2 bases, with 8 bases between. The CDR3 protein is CASRYGPYEQYF. CDR3 bases: TGTGCCAGCAGATATGGACCCTACGAGCAGTACTTC.

The chain recombines TRBV19 with TRBJ1-2; 12 bases fit TRBD1. The J segment lost 1 base and the V segment lost 9 bases, leaving 6 bases of the junction unmatched. The CDR3 is 15 amino acids. Germline V CDR1 and CDR2: LNHDA, SQIVND (reference sequence). This chain's CDR3 is CASRDRGPSNYGYTF. DNA of the CDR3: TGTGCCAGCCGGGACAGGGGGCCCAGTAACTATGGCTACACCTTC.